This T cell receptor beta chain stems from a study of CD8 T cells in ankylosing spondylitis. Study-wide results and limits: Enrichment of disease-linked clones was reportedly significant in matched ankylosing spondylitis synovial fluid. For ankylosing spondylitis blood, a TCR beta motif of roughly 8 highly homologous variants appeared characteristic. A subset of motif variants has previously been described in the synovial fluid and blood of reactive arthritis.

This clonotype was counted between two and nine times. Its target is unknown. The junction does not match germline at one end; this may be a read error. In making TCR beta libraries, quantitative 5'-RACE with molecular barcodes was used. TCRdb analysed the 5' RACE reads with MiXCR anew, one entry per CDR3 protein. The table shows about 160,000 distinct CDR3 sequences, with just over 9.5% occurring only once. The sequencing input was blood, either unsorted or a sorted T cell fraction (not recorded which). The receptor's source is a female donor with ankylosing spondylitis or in good health (not recorded which).

CDR3: CASSLGQF. Here the CDR3 DNA reads TGTGCCAGCAGCTTAGGGCAGTTT. The gene calls are TRBV7-9 and TRBJ2-2; D is unresolved. Looked up from germline, CDR1 is SEHNR and CDR2 is FQNEAQ (reference sequence). The CDR3 totals 8 residues.